A selection of T cell receptor beta chains follows, all from one sample in a study of CD8 T cells in ankylosing spondylitis. TCRdb processed the 5' RACE reads anew with MiXCR; each CDR3 protein has one entry. The sample has fewer than 200,000 distinct CDR3 sequences; 18% are singletons. Sequencing used blood, either unsorted or a sorted T cell fraction (not recorded which). Source of these receptors: a male donor aged 5-29 years with ankylosing spondylitis or in good health (not recorded which). CDR3s include the opening cysteine and the closing phenylalanine or tryptophan. A D gene is named only where the DNA matches it firmly. Clone size is stated in some rows and not others, as once, few, many or a class when expanded.

TRBJ1-5 | TRBV10-3 | NA | many | CATSRDTDSNQPQHF | TGTGCCACCTCTCGGGACACTGATAGCAATCAGCCCCAGCATTTT
TRBJ2-1 | TRBV5-6 | NA | many | CASSFYLSNEQFF | TGTGCCAGCAGCTTTTATTTAAGCAATGAGCAGTTCTTC
TRBJ2-3 | TRBV11-2 | NA | many | CASRWTDTDTQYF | TGTGCCAGCAGGTGGACAGACACAGATACGCAGTATTTT
TRBJ2-7 | TRBV12-3/TRBV12-4 | TRBD1 | many | CASSSRRGPLYEQYF | TGTGCCAGCAGTTCGCGCAGGGGGCCACTCTACGAGCAGTACTTC
TRBJ2-4 | TRBV29-1 | NA | many | CSVRLEGNIQYF | TGCAGCGTGCGGTTGGAGGGAAACATTCAGTACTTC
TRBJ2-7 | TRBV5-1 | TRBD2 | many | CASSPAGLVVYEQYF | TGCGCCAGCAGCCCTGCGGGACTAGTCGTCTACGAGCAGTACTTC
TRBJ2-1 | TRBV29-1 | NA | NA | CSVEDRWDVSSYNEQFF | TGCAGCGTTGAAGATCGTTGGGACGTCAGCTCCTACAATGAGCAGTTCTTC
TRBJ2-5 | TRBV6-2/TRBV6-3 | NA | many | CARNQETQYF | TGTGCCAGGAACCAAGAGACCCAGTACTTC
TRBJ2-1 | TRBV24-1 | TRBD1 | many | CATSDPGTVLPDEQFF | TGTGCCACCAGTGATCCCGGGACAGTCCTACCCGATGAGCAGTTCTTC
TRBJ2-1 | TRBV12-3/TRBV12-4 | TRBD2 | many | CASSIRTSGIEAEQFF | TGTGCCAGCAGTATCCGGACTAGCGGGATTGAGGCTGAGCAGTTCTTC
TRBJ2-3 | TRBV28 | TRBD2 | many | CASSLRLAADTQYF | TGTGCCAGCAGTCTTCGACTAGCCGCAGATACGCAGTATTTT
TRBJ2-5 | TRBV29-1 | NA | once | CSVEDRGAVAQYF | TGCAGCGTTGAAGATCGAGGGGCGGTGGCCCAGTACTTC
TRBJ2-1 | TRBV7-9 | NA | many | CASSLVVGRLEQFF | TGTGCCAGCAGCTTAGTGGTCGGGCGACTTGAGCAGTTCTTC
TRBJ2-1 | TRBV27 | NA | many | CASSLVLAAYNEQFF | TGTGCCAGCAGTTTAGTCCTGGCAGCTTACAATGAGCAGTTCTTC
TRBJ2-1 | TRBV12-3/TRBV12-4 | NA | few | CASSSGSSSYNEQFF | TGTGCCAGCAGTAGCGGAAGTAGCTCCTACAATGAGCAGTTCTTC
TRBJ2-1 | TRBV29-1 | TRBD1 | NA | CSVPGQGRNEQFF | TGCAGCGTCCCGGGACAGGGGCGCAATGAGCAGTTCTTC
TRBJ2-6 | TRBV20-1 | NA | many | CSARVRGTGANVLTF | TGCAGTGCTAGAGTGAGGGGGACTGGGGCCAACGTCCTGACTTTC
TRBJ2-5 | TRBV4-3 | NA | many | CASSHSWGQETQYF | TGCGCCAGCAGCCACAGCTGGGGACAAGAGACCCAGTACTTC
TRBJ1-1 | TRBV20-1 | NA | once | CSASTQTALNTEAFF | TGCAGTGCTTCAACGCAGACGGCTTTGAACACTGAAGCTTTCTTT